The source of this T cell receptor (beta chain) is a study of lymphopenia after photon versus proton radiotherapy. Whole-study results and caveats: Proton therapy kept repertoires fairly stable, unlike photons, which gained effector/memory cells.

TCRdb's table, derived via immunoSEQ multiplex PCR, lists solely in-frame clones and lacks some. The table shows thousands of clones, with 88% occurring only once. Of note for this clone: What it binds is not known.

The V end lost 6 bases, the J end lost 3 bases, and 7 bases lay between the germline ends. The CDR3 covers 11 residues. Germline V gene lookup returns CDR1 DFQATT and CDR2 SNEGSKA (reference sequence). Sequenced material: peripheral blood, taken from a patient treated with photon-based radiotherapy. The source of this sequence is an elderly man with cholangiocarcinoma. The V call is TRBV20-1, the J call TRBJ2-3; D is unresolved. CDR3 residues: CSALMTDTQYF. In DNA form, the CDR3 reads TGCAGTGCCCTAATGACAGATACGCAGTATTTT.